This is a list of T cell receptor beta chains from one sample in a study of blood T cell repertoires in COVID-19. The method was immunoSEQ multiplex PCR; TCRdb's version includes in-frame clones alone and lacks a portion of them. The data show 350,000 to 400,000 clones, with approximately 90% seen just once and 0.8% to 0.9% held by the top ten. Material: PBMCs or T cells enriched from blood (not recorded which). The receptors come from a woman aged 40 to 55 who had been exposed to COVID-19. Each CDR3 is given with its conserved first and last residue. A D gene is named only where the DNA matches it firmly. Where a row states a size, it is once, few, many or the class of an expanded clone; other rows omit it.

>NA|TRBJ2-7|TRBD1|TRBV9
TGTGCCAGCAGCGGGACAGGGGGCTCCTACGAGCAGTACTTC
CASSGTGGSYEQYF
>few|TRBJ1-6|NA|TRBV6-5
TGTGCCAGCCTACCGAAGAGCTCCTATAATTCACCCCTCCACTTT
CASLPKSSYNSPLHF
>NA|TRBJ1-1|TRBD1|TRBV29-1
TGCAGCGTTGAAAGGGGGCAGGGTTTAGGGGCTTTCTTT
CSVERGQGLGAFF
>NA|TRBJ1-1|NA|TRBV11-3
TGTGCCAGCAGCCTCGGAGGACTTGAAGCTTTCTTT
CASSLGGLEAFF
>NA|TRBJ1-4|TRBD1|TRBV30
TGTGCCTGGAGTCTGACACAGGGGTTACTGTTTTTT
CAWSLTQGLLFF
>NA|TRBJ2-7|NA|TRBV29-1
TGCAGCGCGTTGAAGGGCCAGGGTGGTTCCGAGCAGTACTTC
CSALKGQGGSEQYF
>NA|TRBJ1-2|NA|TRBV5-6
TGTGCCAGCAGCTTTCAGAATGCCGGCTACACCTTC
CASSFQNAGYTF
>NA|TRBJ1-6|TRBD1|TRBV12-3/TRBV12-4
TGTGCCAGCAAACCGGGACAGTCGGCACCCCTCCACTTT
CASKPGQSAPLHF
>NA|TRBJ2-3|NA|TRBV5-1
TGCGCCAGCAGCTTGGTGTGGGCCAGCACAGATACGCAGTATTTT
CASSLVWASTDTQYF
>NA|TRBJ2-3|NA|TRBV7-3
TGTGCCAGCAGCTTAGTCAGGCGGAGGGTTAGGGATACGCAGTATTTT
CASSLVRRRVRDTQYF
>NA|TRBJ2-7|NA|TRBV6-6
TGTGCCAGCAGAACGAACGACGGAGAATTCCGGTACTTC
CASRTNDGEFRYF
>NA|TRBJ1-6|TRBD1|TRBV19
TGTGCCAGTAGTCCGGACAGGAACCGCCATAATTCACCCCTCCACTTT
CASSPDRNRHNSPLHF